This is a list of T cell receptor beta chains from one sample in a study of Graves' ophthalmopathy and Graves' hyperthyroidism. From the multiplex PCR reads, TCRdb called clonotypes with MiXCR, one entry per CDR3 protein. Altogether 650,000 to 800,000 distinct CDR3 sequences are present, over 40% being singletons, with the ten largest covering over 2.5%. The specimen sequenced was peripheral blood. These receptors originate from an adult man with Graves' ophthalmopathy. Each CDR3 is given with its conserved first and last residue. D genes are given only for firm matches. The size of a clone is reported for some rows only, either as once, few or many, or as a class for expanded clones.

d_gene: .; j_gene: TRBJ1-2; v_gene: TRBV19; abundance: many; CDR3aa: CASSSAVYGYTF; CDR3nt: TGTGCCAGTAGTAGCGCGGTCTATGGCTACACCTTC
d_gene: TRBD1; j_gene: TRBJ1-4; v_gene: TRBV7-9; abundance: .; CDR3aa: CASRSTGGQGLFF; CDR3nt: TGTGCCAGCAGATCTACAGGGGGACAGGGACTGTTTTTT
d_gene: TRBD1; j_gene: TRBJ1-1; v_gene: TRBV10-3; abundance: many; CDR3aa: CASRAPTGEGKVGAFF; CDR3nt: TGTGCCAGCAGAGCTCCTACAGGGGAGGGGAAGGTGGGAGCTTTCTTT
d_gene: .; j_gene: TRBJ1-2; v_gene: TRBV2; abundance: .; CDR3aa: CASSGLGAGYTF; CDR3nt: TGTGCCAGCAGTGGACTAGGGGCTGGCTACACCTTC
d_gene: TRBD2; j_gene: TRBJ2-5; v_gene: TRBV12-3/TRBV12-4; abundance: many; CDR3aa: CASSFYLAGGRLETQYF; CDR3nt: TGTGCCAGCAGTTTCTACCTAGCGGGGGGGCGTTTGGAGACCCAGTACTTC
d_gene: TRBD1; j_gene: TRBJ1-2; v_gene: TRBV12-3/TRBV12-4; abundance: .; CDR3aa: CASSTLRTGGFNYGYTF; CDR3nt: TGTGCCAGCTCAACCCTCCGGACAGGGGGCTTCAACTATGGCTACACCTTC
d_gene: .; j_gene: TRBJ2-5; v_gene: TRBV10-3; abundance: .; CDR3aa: CAISEAILGVQETQYF; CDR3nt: TGTGCCATCAGTGAAGCAATCTTAGGGGTCCAAGAGACCCAGTACTTC
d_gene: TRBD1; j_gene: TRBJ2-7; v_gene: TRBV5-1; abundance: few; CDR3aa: CASSIDRVASYEQYF; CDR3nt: TGCGCCAGCAGCATTGACAGGGTGGCTTCCTACGAGCAGTACTTC
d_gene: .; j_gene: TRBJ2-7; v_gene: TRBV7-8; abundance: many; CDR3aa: CASSLGGRSYEQYF; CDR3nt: TGTGCCAGCAGCTTAGGGGGCAGGTCCTACGAGCAGTACTTC
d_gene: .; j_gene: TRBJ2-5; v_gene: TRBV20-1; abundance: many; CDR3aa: CSAWRAGETQYF; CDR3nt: TGCAGTGCTTGGAGGGCCGGGGAGACCCAGTACTTC
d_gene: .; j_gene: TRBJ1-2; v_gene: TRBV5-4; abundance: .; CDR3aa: CASSVDPDTDKGGYTF; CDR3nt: TGTGCCAGCAGCGTTGATCCTGACACGGACAAGGGCGGCTACACCTTC
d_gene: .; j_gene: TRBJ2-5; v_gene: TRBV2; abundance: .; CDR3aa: CASSDAGKQETQYF; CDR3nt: TGTGCCAGCAGTGACGCGGGCAAGCAAGAGACCCAGTACTTC
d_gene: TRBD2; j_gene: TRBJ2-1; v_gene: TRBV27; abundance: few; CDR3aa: CASRSGANNEQFF; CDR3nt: TGTGCCAGCAGGAGCGGGGCTAACAATGAGCAGTTCTTC
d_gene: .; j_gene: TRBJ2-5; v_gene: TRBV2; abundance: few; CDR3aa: CASTLGGTETQYF; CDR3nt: TGTGCCAGCACCCTAGGGGGTACAGAGACCCAGTACTTC
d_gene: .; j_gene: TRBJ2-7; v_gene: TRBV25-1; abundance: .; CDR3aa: CASSRGQLGAEQYF; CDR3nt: TGTGCCAGCAGCCGAGGACAGCTAGGGGCCGAGCAGTACTTC
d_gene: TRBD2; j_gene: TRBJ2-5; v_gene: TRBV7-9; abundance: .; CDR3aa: CASSAISGGAGETQYF; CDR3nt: TGTGCCAGCAGTGCCATAAGCGGGGGGGCCGGAGAGACCCAGTACTTC
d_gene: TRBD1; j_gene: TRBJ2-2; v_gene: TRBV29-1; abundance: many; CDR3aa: CSVVGTGGTGELFF; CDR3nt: TGCAGCGTTGTAGGGACAGGGGGGACCGGGGAGCTGTTTTTT
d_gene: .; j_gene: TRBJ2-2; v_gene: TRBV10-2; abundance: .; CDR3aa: CASGSGTDANTGELFF; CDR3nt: TGCGCCAGCGGGTCCGGGACGGATGCGAACACCGGGGAGCTGTTTTTT
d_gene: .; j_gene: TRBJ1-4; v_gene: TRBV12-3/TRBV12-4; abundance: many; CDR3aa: CASRIKSHTGGLFF; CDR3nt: TGTGCCAGCAGGATAAAGTCCCACACCGGTGGACTGTTTTTT
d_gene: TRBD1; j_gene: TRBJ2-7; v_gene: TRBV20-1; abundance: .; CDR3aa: CSASGTGMNYEQYF; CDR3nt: TGCAGTGCATCCGGGACAGGGATGAACTACGAGCAGTACTTC
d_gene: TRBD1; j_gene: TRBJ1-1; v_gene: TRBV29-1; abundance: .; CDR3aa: CSVTTGEATEAFF; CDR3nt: TGCAGCGTCACAACAGGGGAAGCTACTGAAGCTTTCTTT
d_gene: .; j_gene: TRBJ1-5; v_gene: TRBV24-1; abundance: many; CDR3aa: CATSDQVGGNQPQHF; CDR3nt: TGTGCCACCAGTGACCAAGTGGGGGGGAATCAGCCCCAGCATTTT
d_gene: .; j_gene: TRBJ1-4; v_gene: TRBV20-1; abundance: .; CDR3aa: CSARGRGRDEKLFF; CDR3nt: TGCAGTGCTAGAGGCCGGGGCAGGGATGAAAAACTGTTTTTT
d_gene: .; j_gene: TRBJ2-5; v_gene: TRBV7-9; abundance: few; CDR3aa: CASSWKGGRNQETQYF; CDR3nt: TGTGCCAGCAGTTGGAAGGGGGGGAGGAACCAAGAGACCCAGTACTTC
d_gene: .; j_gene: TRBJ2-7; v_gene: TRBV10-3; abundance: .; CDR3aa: CAISELSETGDEQYF; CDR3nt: TGTGCCATCAGTGAACTATCCGAAACCGGGGACGAGCAGTACTTC
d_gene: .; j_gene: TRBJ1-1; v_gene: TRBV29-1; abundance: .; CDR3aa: CSRQRDTEAFF; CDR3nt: TGCAGCCGGCAAAGGGACACTGAAGCTTTCTTT
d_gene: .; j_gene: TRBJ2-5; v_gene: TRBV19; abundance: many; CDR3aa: CASSISGQETQYF; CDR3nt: TGTGCCAGTAGTATAAGCGGTCAAGAGACCCAGTACTTC
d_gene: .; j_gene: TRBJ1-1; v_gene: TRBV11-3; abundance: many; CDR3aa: CASSPDQTGNAFF; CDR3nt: TGTGCCAGCAGCCCTGACCAAACAGGGAATGCTTTCTTT
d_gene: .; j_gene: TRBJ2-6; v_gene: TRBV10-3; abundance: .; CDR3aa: CAIKSSGANVLTF; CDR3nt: TGTGCCATCAAGTCTAGCGGGGCCAACGTCCTGACTTTC
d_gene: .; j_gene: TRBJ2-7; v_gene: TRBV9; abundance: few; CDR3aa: CASSVGVATAYEQYF; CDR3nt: TGTGCCAGCAGCGTAGGAGTGGCTACCGCCTACGAGCAGTACTTC
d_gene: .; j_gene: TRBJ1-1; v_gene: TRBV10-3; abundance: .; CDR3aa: CATRQQSDTEAFF; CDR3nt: TGTGCCACAAGACAGCAGTCGGACACTGAAGCTTTCTTT
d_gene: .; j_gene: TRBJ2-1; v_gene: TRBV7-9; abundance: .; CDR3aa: CASSPSQALYNEQFF; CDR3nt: TGTGCCAGCAGCCCGTCACAGGCGCTCTACAATGAGCAGTTCTTC
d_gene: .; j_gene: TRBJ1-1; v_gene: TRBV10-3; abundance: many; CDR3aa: CAISEWQSEAFF; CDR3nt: TGTGCCATCAGTGAGTGGCAGTCTGAAGCTTTCTTT
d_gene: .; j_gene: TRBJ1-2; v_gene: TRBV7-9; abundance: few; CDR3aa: CASLHPGRGYTF; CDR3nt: TGTGCCAGCCTCCACCCGGGGAGAGGCTACACCTTC
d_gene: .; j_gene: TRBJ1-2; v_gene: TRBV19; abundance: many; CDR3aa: CATGYGYTF; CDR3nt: TGTGCCACAGGTTATGGCTACACCTTC
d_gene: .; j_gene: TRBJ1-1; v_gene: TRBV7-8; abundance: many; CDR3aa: CASSQDTGGTEAFF; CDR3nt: TGTGCCAGCAGCCAAGATACGGGAGGCACTGAAGCTTTCTTT
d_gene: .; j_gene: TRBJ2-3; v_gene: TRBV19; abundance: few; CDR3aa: CASSGITTDTQYF; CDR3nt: TGTGCCAGTAGCGGGATTACCACAGATACGCAGTATTTT
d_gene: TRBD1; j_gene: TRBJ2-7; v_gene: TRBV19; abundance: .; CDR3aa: CASSIGAGTGYTYEQYF; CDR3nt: TGTGCCAGTAGTATAGGTGCCGGGACAGGGTATACCTACGAGCAGTACTTC
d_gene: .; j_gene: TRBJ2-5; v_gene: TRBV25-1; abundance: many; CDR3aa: CASSEPQGGETQYF; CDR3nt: TGTGCCAGCAGTGAACCCCAAGGGGGAGAGACCCAGTACTTC
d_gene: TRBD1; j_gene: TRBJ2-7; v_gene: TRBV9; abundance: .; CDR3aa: CASSPGQGGAYEQYF; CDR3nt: TGTGCCAGCAGCCCAGGACAGGGGGGGGCCTACGAGCAGTACTTC
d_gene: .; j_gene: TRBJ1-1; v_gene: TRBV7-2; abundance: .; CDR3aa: CASSLLMGLNTEAFF; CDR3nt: TGTGCCAGCAGCTTATTGATGGGGTTGAACACTGAAGCTTTCTTT
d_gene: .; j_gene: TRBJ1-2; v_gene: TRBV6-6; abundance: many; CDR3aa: CASSYLQGGYGYTF; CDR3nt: TGTGCCAGCAGTTACCTACAGGGAGGGTATGGCTACACCTTC
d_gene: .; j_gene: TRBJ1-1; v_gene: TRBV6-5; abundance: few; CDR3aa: CASSPYGVNTEAFF; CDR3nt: TGTGCCAGCAGTCCGTATGGGGTGAACACTGAAGCTTTCTTT
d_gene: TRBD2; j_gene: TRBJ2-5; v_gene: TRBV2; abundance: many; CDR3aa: CASQSLAGETQYF; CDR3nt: TGTGCCAGCCAGTCACTAGCGGGAGAGACCCAGTACTTC
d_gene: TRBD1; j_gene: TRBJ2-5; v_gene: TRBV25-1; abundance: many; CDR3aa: CASSEGTVQETQYF; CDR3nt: TGTGCCAGCAGTGAGGGGACAGTTCAAGAGACCCAGTACTTC
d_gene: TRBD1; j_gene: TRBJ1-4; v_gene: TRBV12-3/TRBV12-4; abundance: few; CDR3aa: CASRAGTGPSAGNEKLFF; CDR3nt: TGTGCCAGCAGGGCCGGGACAGGACCTTCCGCGGGGAATGAAAAACTGTTTTTT
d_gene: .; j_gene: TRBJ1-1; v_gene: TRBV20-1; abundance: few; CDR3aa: CSAREAGKSTAGTEAFF; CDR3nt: TGCAGTGCTAGAGAAGCAGGTAAATCGACGGCAGGTACTGAAGCTTTCTTT
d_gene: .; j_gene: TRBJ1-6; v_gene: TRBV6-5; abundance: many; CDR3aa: CASSRRWDSPLHF; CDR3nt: TGTGCCAGCAGCCGAAGGTGGGATTCACCCCTCCACTTT
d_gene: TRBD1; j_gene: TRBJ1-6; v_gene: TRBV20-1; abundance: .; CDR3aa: CSAIRTGVGSPLHF; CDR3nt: TGCAGTGCTATAAGGACAGGGGTCGGGTCACCCCTCCACTTT
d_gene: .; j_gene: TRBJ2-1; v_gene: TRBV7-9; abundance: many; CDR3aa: CASTEWGEQFF; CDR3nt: TGTGCCAGCACCGAATGGGGTGAGCAGTTCTTC
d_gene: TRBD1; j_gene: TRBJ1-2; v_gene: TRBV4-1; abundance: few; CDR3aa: CASSQPATGGGGYTF; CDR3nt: TGCGCCAGCAGCCAGCCCGCGACAGGGGGCGGAGGCTACACCTTC
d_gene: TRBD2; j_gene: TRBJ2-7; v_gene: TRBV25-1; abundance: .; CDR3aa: CAGKASGGPNEQYF; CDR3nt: TGTGCCGGCAAGGCTTCGGGAGGGCCTAATGAGCAGTACTTC
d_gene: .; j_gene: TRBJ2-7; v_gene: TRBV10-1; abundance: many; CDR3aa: CASTGERVPNEQYF; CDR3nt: TGCGCCAGCACTGGGGAGAGGGTACCCAACGAGCAGTACTTC
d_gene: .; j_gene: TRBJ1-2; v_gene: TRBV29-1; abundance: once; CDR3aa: CSVAQGRGSRVDTF; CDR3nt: TGCAGCGTGGCACAGGGTCGGGGCTCCCGGGTCGACACCTTC